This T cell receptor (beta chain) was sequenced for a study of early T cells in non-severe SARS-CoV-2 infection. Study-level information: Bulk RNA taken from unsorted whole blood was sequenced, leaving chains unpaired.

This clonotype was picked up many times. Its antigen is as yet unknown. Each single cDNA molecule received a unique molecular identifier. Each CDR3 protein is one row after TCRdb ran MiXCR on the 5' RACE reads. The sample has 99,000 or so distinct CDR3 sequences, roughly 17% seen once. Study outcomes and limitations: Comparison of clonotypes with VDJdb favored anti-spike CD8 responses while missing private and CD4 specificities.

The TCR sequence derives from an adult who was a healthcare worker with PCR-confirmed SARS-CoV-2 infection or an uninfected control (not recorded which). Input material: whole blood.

The CDR3 region has the DNA TGTGCCAGCAGCCGACCGTCGACTAGCACAGATACGCAGTATTTT. Its translation is CASSRPSTSTDTQYF. The gene calls are TRBV5-5 and TRBJ2-3; no definite D call. The CDR3 sequence is 15 residues long. Trimming cost V 4 bases and J 0 bases, with 12 bases left between them. Germline CDR1 is SGHKS and CDR2 is YYEKEE (reference sequence).